This TCR beta chain was captured in a study of T cell responses to AZD1222 COVID-19 vaccine. General study findings and limits: Spike was spanned by vaccine-associated CD4 TCRs, which were dominant at 160-218 and 743-854.

Germline V gene sequence: CDR1 SGHKS, CDR2 YYEKEE (reference sequence). With 0 bases removed from V and 13 bases from J, the gap between germline ends came to 14 bases. CDR3 length: 14 amino acids. The protocol was immunoSEQ multiplex PCR, while the TCRdb copy is restricted to in-frame clones and leaves out a portion. The sample has roughly 150,000 clones; 85% to 90% are singletons. Note on this clone: Antigen specificity is unknown.

The rearrangement joins TRBV5-5 to TRBJ1-6; TRBD1 might be the D (5 bases). This TCR came from an adult who received the AZD1222 COVID-19 vaccine. The sequencing used peripheral blood, collected 28 days after the second AZD1222 dose. The CDR3 protein is CASSLGIQGPPLHF. CDR3 sequence (DNA): TGTGCCAGCAGCTTGGGTATCCAGGGTCCCCCCCTCCACTTT.